This T cell receptor (beta chain) was retrieved from a study of T cell clonality in common variable immunodeficiency. This clone was recorded at least ten times. Its antigen is not known. Coverage ceases 3 residues before the CDR3 finishes, and the germline J gene fills in the end. Study-level points and caveats: CVID subjects had higher TCRbeta clonality than healthy controls, most marked in about a third.

Sequencing used immunoSEQ multiplex PCR; TCRdb keeps in-frame clones, though not all of them. The sample includes about 40,000 clones, none of them occurring once. V dropped 3 bases and J dropped 1 base, with 9 bases sitting between them. The CDR3 spans 15 residues. Germline CDR1 reads KGHSH; CDR2 reads LQKENI. Caucasian heritage predominated among both patients and controls. The chain has TRBV18 and TRBJ2-2; D perhaps matches TRBD1 (5 bases). This clonotype was obtained from a person aged 18 to 69 in good health. Sequenced input: peripheral blood mononuclear cells. Incomplete CDR3 DNA: TGTGCCAGCTCACCGACAGATCAGAACACCGGGGAG. Translated, it gives CASSPTDQNTGE. In full, the CDR3 reads CASSPTDQNTGELFF.